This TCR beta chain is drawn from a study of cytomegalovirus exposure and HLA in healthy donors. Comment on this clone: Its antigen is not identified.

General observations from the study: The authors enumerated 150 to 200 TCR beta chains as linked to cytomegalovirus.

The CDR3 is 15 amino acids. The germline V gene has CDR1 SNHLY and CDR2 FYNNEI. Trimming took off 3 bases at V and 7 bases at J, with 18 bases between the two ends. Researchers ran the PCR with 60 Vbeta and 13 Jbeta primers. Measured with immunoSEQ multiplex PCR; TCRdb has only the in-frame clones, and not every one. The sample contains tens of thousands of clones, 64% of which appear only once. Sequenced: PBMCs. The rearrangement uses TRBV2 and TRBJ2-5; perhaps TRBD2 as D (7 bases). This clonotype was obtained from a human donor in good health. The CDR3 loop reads CASSEGGAYRGTQYF. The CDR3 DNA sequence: TGTGCCAGCAGTGAGGGGGGGGCGTACCGGGGGACCCAGTACTTC. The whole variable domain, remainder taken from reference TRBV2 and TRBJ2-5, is EPEVTQTPSHQVTQMGQEVILRCVPISNHLYFYWYRQILGQKVEFLVSFYNNEISEKSEIFDDQFSVERPDGSNFTLKIRSTKLEDSAMYFCASSEGGAYRGTQYFGPGTRLLVL.